A single T cell receptor (beta chain) is shown here with its context. Its antigen remains unidentified. The record has no base qualities; no much larger clone is one base away. This entry comes from a study of blood T cell repertoires in COVID-19 (dated by TCRdb to the early 2020s). About the investigation overall: The collaborator samples originated in the United States, Italy and Spain and spanned the acute and convalescent phases of COVID-19. The material from the prospective study consisted of cDNA or gDNA derived from T cells, B-cell-depleted T cells, or PBMCs. Deeply sampled blood TCRbeta repertoires from subjects exposed to, actively infected with, or recovered from COVID-19 were included in the dataset. The repertoires were released in a freely available public database meant as a resource for research on the immune response to SARS-CoV-2. Samples came from the ongoing ImmuneRACE study (first 160 participants) plus 1,254 subjects from 6 global collaborators. The sample metadata nearly always contained a de-identified subject ID, COVID-19 status, age in years and sex. HLA class I and class II types, where available, came from metadata supplied by the sample provider rather than from assay-based typing. Points the paper makes about the study in general: The quantity of clinical and demographic metadata differed by source and by participant and was supplied without curation.

In the prospective study, participants were about 18 to 100 years old, resided in approximately 22 geographic areas of the United States, and were enrolled through a virtual design. In the prospective study, cohorts were assigned on the basis of participant-reported clinical history obtained from a screening survey and a study questionnaire. Exposed participants had been in contact, within 2 weeks of entering the study, with a person who had a PCR-confirmed or clinician-diagnosed case of COVID-19. In the prospective study, mobile phlebotomists collected whole blood, serum and a nasopharyngeal or oropharyngeal swab from each participant. Additional blood draws and questionnaires over an approximately two-month period could optionally be provided by prospective study participants. Prospective study blood samples were shipped either frozen or at room temperature before DNA extraction. The immunoSEQ Assay, a bias-controlled multiplex PCR, was used to amplify TCRbeta CDR3 regions from genomic DNA. The source study handled its data this way. Within the assay, amplification of reference gene primers was used to estimate how many nucleated cells each sample contained. To quantify the absolute abundance of each unique TCRbeta CDR3 rearrangement, sequence reads were collapsed and filtered. Productive Simpson clonality was computed per sample as the square root of Simpson's diversity index over productive rearrangements. TCRdb took over this immuneACCESS table, retaining in-frame rearrangements with V and J assigned. Such tables are incomplete; in checked studies, under half of the missing clones stem from an unresolved V gene, and the remainder is unexplained. V and J calls and clone size are copied from that table; D and trimming were computed from the DNA. The sample records approximately 340,000 clones, about 89% of which are singletons. The ten largest clonotypes hold about 0.86% of the sample.

CDR1 is given as SGHVS and CDR2 as FQNEAQ, both from the germline V gene. Its CDR3 holds 18 amino acids, cysteine through phenylalanine. The kept DNA is CDR3 alone, 54 bases in frame from the first base. Trimming takes 2 bases from V and 0 bases from J, and the germline ends sit 16 bases apart. The chain employs TRBV7-8 and TRBJ2-2; perhaps TRBD1 is the D gene, with 6 bases matching. This receptor was taken from a woman aged 40-49 years who had been exposed to COVID-19. The sequenced sample was PBMCs or T cells enriched from blood (not recorded which). The nucleotide sequence reads as follows: TGTGCCAGCAGCTTAACCCCCAGGGGCCCCGCGAACACCGGGGAGCTGTTTTTT. Protein translation: CASSLTPRGPANTGELFF.